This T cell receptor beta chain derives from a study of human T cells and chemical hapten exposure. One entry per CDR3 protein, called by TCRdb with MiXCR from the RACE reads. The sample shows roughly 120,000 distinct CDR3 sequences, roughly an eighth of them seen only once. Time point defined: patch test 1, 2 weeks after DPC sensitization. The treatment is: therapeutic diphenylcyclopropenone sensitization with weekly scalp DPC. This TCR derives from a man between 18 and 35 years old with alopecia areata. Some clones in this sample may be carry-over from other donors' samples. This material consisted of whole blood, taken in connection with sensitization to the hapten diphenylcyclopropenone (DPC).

The CDR3 is CSVEGGSYNEQFF. The CDR3 DNA sequence: TGCAGCGTTGAAGGCGGCTCCTACAATGAGCAGTTCTTC. The rearrangement links TRBV29-1 to TRBJ2-1; D is undetermined. The CDR3 loop spans 13 amino acids. Trimming cost V 1 base and J 0 bases, with 4 bases left between them. Per the germline V gene, CDR1 is SQVTM and CDR2 is ANQGSEA.